Sequencing of this T cell receptor beta chain was carried out in a study of cytomegalovirus exposure and HLA in healthy donors. 13 Jbeta primers and 60 Vbeta primers were used for the PCR. Profiling relied on immunoSEQ multiplex PCR, and the TCRdb table lists in-frame clones only, not all of them. The sample yields 100,000 or so clones, approximately 77% seen once. This CDR3 comprises 17 residues. V shed 1 base and J 8 bases; nucleotides not matched to a gene: 16. CDR1 is SGHVS, CDR2 FQNEAQ, per germline. Donors were nominally healthy when sampled, though unrecorded immune exposures were likely. The receptor comes from a human donor in good health. The specimen was PBMCs. The chain combines TRBV7-8 with TRBJ1-2; 7 nucleotides agree with TRBD1. The CDR3 DNA reads as TGTGCCAGCAGCTTAGGGGGGACAGCCCTAACGAGTAAGGGCTACACCTTC. It yields the protein CASSLGGTALTSKGYTF.